The clone carrying this TCR beta chain has only one observation. The study ran its PCR with 60 Vbeta and 13 Jbeta primers. Some clones are missing from TCRdb's copy, which holds only in-frame ones; the method was immunoSEQ multiplex PCR. The sample has more than 100,000 clones; roughly four fifths are singletons. These data originate in a study of cytomegalovirus exposure and HLA in healthy donors. The junction had 8 bases not matched to a gene; V was cut back by 8 bases and J by 11 bases. The germline gives CDR1 MNHEY, CDR2 SVGAGI. There are 13 residues in the CDR3. The material sequenced was PBMCs. The chain couples TRBV6-5 to TRBJ2-1; TRBD2 matches at 11 bases. The TCR originated in a female donor in good health and CMV-seropositive. Written as DNA, the CDR3 is TGTGCCAGCGAGGTCACTAGCGGGAGTAAGCAGTTCTTC. Translation: CASEVTSGSKQFF.